This entry is about one TCR beta chain. Its antigen is currently unknown. The data were obtained in a study of shared clonotypes between healthy human individuals. At a deep level, the assay was run. Data came from immunoSEQ multiplex PCR; TCRdb stores just in-frame clones and leaves some out. The table includes 650,000 to 700,000 clones, 90% detected once. Donors were healthy HIV-negative adults without recent acute infections or vaccinations. Each CD8 memory set brought CD45RO+ cells together with CCR7-negative CD45RA+ TemRA cells. Germline V CDR1 and CDR2: MNHEY, SVGAGI. Trimming removed 1 base at V and 8 bases at J, with 18 bases between. The CDR3 covers 16 residues. Study-wide points: On the whole, naive subsets had larger estimated richness than memory subsets had.

Sequenced sample: memory CD8+ T cells from PBMCs. Regarding subset: CD45RO+ cells pooled with CCR7-negative TemRA cells. V and J are TRBV6-5 and TRBJ2-1; D possibly corresponds to TRBD2 (7 bases). This clonotype originated in a man younger than 35 in good health. Some clones in this sample may be carry-over from other donors' samples. CDR3 sequence reads: CASSYWAGATWDEQFF. DNA for the CDR3: TGTGCCAGCAGTTACTGGGCGGGGGCTACCTGGGATGAGCAGTTCTTC.